What follows are 21 T cell receptor beta chains derived from one specimen sequenced in a study of shared clonotypes between healthy human individuals. Terminally differentiated effector memory CD45RA+ cells were excluded from the naive CD8 cells, which were CD45RO-negative and positively selected for CCR7. Assay: immunoSEQ multiplex PCR; the TCRdb copy retains only in-frame clones and omits some. The sample lists about 2 million clones, approximately 94% occurring once. The sequencing input was naive CD8+ T cells sorted from blood. The origin of the receptors is a man in his late teens or twenties in good health.

A note on this clone: This CDR3 is also generated by other DNA sequences in the sample. The rearrangement uses TRBV19 and TRBJ2-1; D perhaps matches TRBD2 (5 bases). The CDR3 has 14 residues. Trimming stripped 3 bases from V and 1 base from J, with 7 bases between. Germline V gene lookup returns CDR1 LNHDA and CDR2 SQIVND (reference sequence). CDR3 sequence reads: CASSISDSYNEQFF. In DNA form, the CDR3 reads TGTGCCAGTAGTATTAGCGATTCCTACAATGAGCAGTTCTTC.

The rearrangement links TRBV13 to TRBJ2-7, with D maybe TRBD2 (5 bases). There are 13 residues in the CDR3. Germline V gene data show CDR1 as PRHDT and CDR2 as FYEKMQ (reference sequence). The V gene lost 0 bases and the J gene lost 5 bases, with 8 bases spanning the gap. CDR3 protein: CASSLGLANEQYF. DNA for the CDR3: TGTGCCAGCAGCTTAGGGTTAGCGAACGAGCAGTACTTC.

The chain has TRBV6-5 and TRBJ2-2; D not certain. The germline CDR1 and CDR2 sequences are MNHEY and SVGAGI. Trimming left V 1 base short and J 4 bases short, with 7 bases between. The CDR3 has 14 amino acids. The CDR3 DNA is TGTGCCAGCAGTTACTTACTTGGCACCGGGGAGCTGTTTTTT. Translating it yields CASSYLLGTGELFF.

The chain couples TRBV7-9 to TRBJ1-4; 11 positions match TRBD1. Germline CDR1 is SEHNR and CDR2 is FQNEAQ (reference sequence). With 5 bases clipped from V and 8 bases from J, the junction kept 10 bases outside the gene matches. CDR3 length equals 16 residues. CDR3 loop: CASSEFRTGGIEKLFF. CDR3 sequence (DNA): TGTGCCAGCAGCGAATTTCGGACAGGGGGCATAGAAAAACTGTTTTTT.

The rearrangement uses TRBV5-5 and TRBJ2-3; the D gene could be TRBD1 or TRBD2 (5 bases each). Per germline, CDR1 SGHKS and CDR2 YYEKEE (reference sequence). The CDR3 contains 16 residues. With 4 bases removed from V and 2 bases from J, the gap between germline ends came to 17 bases. DNA of the CDR3: TGTGCCAGCAGCCTAAACGGGGCCTTAAACACAGATACGCAGTATTTT. Protein product: CASSLNGALNTDTQYF.

The chain carries TRBV30 and TRBJ1-5; no clear D. This CDR3 is 12 amino acids long. Germline-derived CDR1 and CDR2 are GTSNPN and SVGIG (reference sequence). Trimming removed 2 bases at V and 9 bases at J, with 11 bases between. Written as DNA, the CDR3 is TGTGCCTGGAGTAAGGGAGCAGGGCCCCAGCATTTT. Protein: CAWSKGAGPQHF.

The table lists this clone with a count of one. The rearrangement joins TRBV7-2 to TRBJ2-5; possible D gene TRBD1, 6 bases. V dropped 1 base and J dropped 7 bases, with 16 bases sitting between them. CDR3 length: 15 residues. CDR1 and CDR2 from the germline V gene are SGHTA and FQGNSA. CDR3 loop: CASSLVLGAFGTQYF. The DNA of the CDR3 is TGTGCCAGCAGCTTAGTTCTGGGGGCGTTTGGGACCCAGTACTTC.

The CDR3 loop is CASSLAPQGNTEAFF. DNA for the CDR3: TGTGCCAGCAGCTTGGCCCCACAGGGGAACACTGAAGCTTTCTTT. The chain links TRBV5-4 to TRBJ1-1; TRBD1 might be the D (6 bases). In germline, CDR1 is SGHNT, CDR2 YYREEE (reference sequence). This CDR3 region has 15 residues. Trimming removed 0 bases at V and 1 base at J, with 10 bases between.

The chain recombines TRBV7-9 with TRBJ2-3, with D perhaps given as TRBD1 or TRBD2 (5 bases each). Germline CDR1 is SEHNR and CDR2 is FQNEAQ (reference sequence). V lost 4 bases and J lost 2, with 13 bases in between. This CDR3 has 15 amino acids. The CDR3 region is CASSSFQGPTDTQYF. The CDR3 DNA follows: TGTGCCAGCAGCTCTTTCCAGGGACCCACAGATACGCAGTATTTT.

Comments on this clone: Other DNA sequences from this sample encode an identical CDR3 as well. This sequence joins TRBV10-3 and TRBJ2-7; D is possibly TRBD2 (7 bases). Trimming stripped 0 bases from V and 2 bases from J, with 11 bases between. The germline V gene has CDR1 ENHRY and CDR2 SYGVKD. The CDR3 contains 15 residues. The CDR3 nucleotides are TGTGCCATCAGTGAGTCGGGGAGGGGGGCCTACGAGCAGTACTTC. This translates into CAISESGRGAYEQYF.

The rearrangement uses TRBV27 and TRBJ2-2; D gene uncertain. Trimming stripped 3 bases from V and 4 bases from J, with 9 bases between. CDR3 size: 14 residues. In germline, CDR1 is MNHEY, CDR2 SMNVEV (reference sequence). CDR3 DNA: TGTGCCAGCAGTTTGCAGGTTAGCACCGGGGAGCTGTTTTTT. Translating it yields CASSLQVSTGELFF.

CDR3 sequence (DNA): TGTGCCAGCAGGGAGGGTAGCGGAGGACTCGAGCAGTACTTC. Amino acid sequence: CASREGSGGLEQYF. The V and J genes are TRBV6-1 and TRBJ2-7; D might be TRBD2 (6 bases). V was cut by 6 bases and J by 6 bases, with 18 bases left in between. The CDR3 runs 14 residues. CDR1 and CDR2 from the germline V gene are MNHNS and SASEGT.

Worth noting for this clone: This may be a read error, as it is one base from a much larger clone. The identical CDR3 is also encoded by other nucleotide sequences in the sample. This sequence joins TRBV28 and TRBJ2-3; unclear D gene. CDR3 length: 11 residues. Trimming removed 6 bases from V and 2 bases from J, with 3 bases in between. Per germline, CDR1 MDHEN and CDR2 SYDVKM. This CDR3 is CASSFTDTQYF. The CDR3, as DNA: TGTGCCAGCAGCTTCACAGATACGCAGTATTTT.

The CDR3 reads CASSSGLRTDTQYF. CDR3 DNA: TGCGCCAGCAGCTCCGGCTTACGCACAGATACGCAGTATTTT. The rearrangement uses TRBV5-1 and TRBJ2-3, with D unresolved. The germline V and J ends were trimmed by 3 bases and 1 base, with 9 bases remaining between them. Germline CDR1 is SGHRS and CDR2 is YFSETQ. This CDR3 has 14 residues.

The V call is TRBV18, the J call TRBJ1-1, with TRBD1 as a possible D gene (5 bases). Germline CDR1 and CDR2: KGHSH and LQKENI. This CDR3 is built from 11 residues. V was pared by 6 bases and J by 7 bases, with 9 bases between. Here the CDR3 reads CASSRQGEAFF. CDR3 sequence (DNA): TGTGCCAGCTCGCGGCAGGGTGAAGCTTTCTTT.

The chain links TRBV2 to TRBJ2-7; TRBD2 might be the D (6 bases). Per germline, CDR1 SNHLY and CDR2 FYNNEI. The V end lost 5 bases, the J end lost 5 bases, and 13 bases lay between the germline ends. This CDR3 spans 13 amino acids. CDR3 loop: CASSPKRVNEQYF. The CDR3 DNA reads as TGTGCCAGCAGTCCAAAGCGGGTCAACGAGCAGTACTTC.

A remark on this clone: This same CDR3 is encoded by further DNA sequences in the sample. The chain employs TRBV7-9 and TRBJ1-2, with 8 bases aligning to TRBD1. Germline loops: CDR1 SEHNR, CDR2 FQNEAQ (reference sequence). V lost 5 bases to trimming and J lost 4 bases; unmatched junction nucleotides: 3. The CDR3 extends over 13 amino acids. For the CDR3, the DNA is TGTGCCAGCAGCCTCGGGACAGGCTATGGCTACACCTTC. As protein: CASSLGTGYGYTF.

This chain's CDR3 is CASTQRILSGLPNEQFF. The CDR3 DNA sequence: TGTGCCAGCACCCAACGTATCCTAAGCGGGTTACCCAATGAGCAGTTCTTC. The chain couples TRBV27 to TRBJ2-1, with D perhaps TRBD2 (6 bases). This CDR3 is 17 amino acids long. V shed 7 bases and J shed 6 bases, with 25 bases lying between them. Germline CDR1 MNHEY, CDR2 SMNVEV (reference sequence).

V is TRBV28 and J is TRBJ1-1; a weak D match, TRBD1 (6 bases). The V and J ends lost 2 bases and 4 bases respectively, with 14 bases between them. Germline CDR1 is MDHEN and CDR2 is SYDVKM. The CDR3 is 15 residues long. The CDR3 protein is CASSLLEGGGTEAFF. In DNA, the CDR3 is TGTGCCAGCAGTTTACTAGAGGGGGGTGGCACTGAAGCTTTCTTT.

This rearrangement joins TRBV28 to TRBJ2-5; no definite D call. The CDR3 length is 14 residues. Trimming took off 3 bases at V and 7 bases at J, with 15 bases between the two ends. CDR1 is MDHEN and CDR2 is SYDVKM in the germline V gene. This chain's CDR3 is CASSLFTEPGTQYF. The CDR3 coding sequence is TGTGCCAGCAGTTTGTTTACCGAACCGGGGACCCAGTACTTC. Combining the CDR3 with reference TRBV28 and TRBJ2-5 gives the whole variable domain DVKVTQSSRYLVKRTGEKVFLECVQDMDHENMFWYRQDPGLGLRLIYFSYDVKMKEKGDIPEGYSVSREKKERFSLILESASTNQTSMYLCASSLFTEPGTQYFGPGTRLLVL.

The CDR3 bases are TGCAGCGTTGTCCCCGAGGGGAGTCCGTACAATGAGCAGTTCTTC. Translating it yields CSVVPEGSPYNEQFF. The chain employs TRBV29-1 and TRBJ2-1; D is perhaps TRBD1 or TRBD2 (5 bases each). The germline gives CDR1 SQVTM, CDR2 ANQGSEA. V was clipped by 4 bases and J by 4 bases, with 17 bases between them. The CDR3 length is 15 residues.